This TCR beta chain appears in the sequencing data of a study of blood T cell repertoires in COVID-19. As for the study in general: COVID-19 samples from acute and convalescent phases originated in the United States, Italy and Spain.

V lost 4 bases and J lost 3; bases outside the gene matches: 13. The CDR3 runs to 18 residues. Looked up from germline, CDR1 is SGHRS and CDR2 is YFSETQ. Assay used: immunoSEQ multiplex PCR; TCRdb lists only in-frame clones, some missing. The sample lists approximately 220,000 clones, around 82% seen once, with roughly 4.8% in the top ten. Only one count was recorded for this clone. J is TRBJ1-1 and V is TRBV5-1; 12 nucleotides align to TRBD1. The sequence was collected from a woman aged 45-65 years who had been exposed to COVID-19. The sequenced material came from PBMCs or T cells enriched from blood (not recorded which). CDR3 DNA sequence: TGCGCCAGCAGCACGACCGGGACAGGGGGCGCGGTGGACACTGAAGCTTTCTTT. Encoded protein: CASSTTGTGGAVDTEAFF. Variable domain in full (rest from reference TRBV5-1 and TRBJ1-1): KAGVTQTPRYLIKTRGQQVTLSCSPISGHRSVSWYQQTPGQGLQFLFEYFSETQRNKGNFPGRFSGRQFSNSRSEMNVSTLELGDSALYLCASSTTGTGGAVDTEAFFGQGTRLTVV.